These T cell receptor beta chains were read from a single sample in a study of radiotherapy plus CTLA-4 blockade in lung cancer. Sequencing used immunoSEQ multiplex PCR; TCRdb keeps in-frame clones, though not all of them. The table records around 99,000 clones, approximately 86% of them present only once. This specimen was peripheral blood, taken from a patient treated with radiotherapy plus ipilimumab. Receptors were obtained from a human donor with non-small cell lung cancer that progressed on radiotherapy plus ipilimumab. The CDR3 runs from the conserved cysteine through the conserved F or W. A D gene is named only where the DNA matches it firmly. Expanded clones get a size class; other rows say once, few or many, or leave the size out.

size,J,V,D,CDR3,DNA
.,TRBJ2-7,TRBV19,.,CASSMRGVTYEQYF,TGTGCCAGTAGTATGAGGGGTGTCACCTACGAGCAGTACTTC
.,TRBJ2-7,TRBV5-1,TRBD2,CASRKREGHDYEQYF,TGCGCCAGCAGGAAGCGGGAGGGCCACGACTACGAGCAGTACTTC
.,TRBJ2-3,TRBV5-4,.,CASSPRRRDTQYF,TGTGCCAGCAGCCCAAGAAGGAGGGATACGCAGTATTTT
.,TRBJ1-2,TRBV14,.,CASSQRPDGSYGYTF,TGTGCCAGCAGCCAACGGCCAGACGGAAGCTATGGCTACACCTTC
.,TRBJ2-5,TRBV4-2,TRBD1,CASSHPDREGTQYF,TGTGCCAGCAGCCATCCCGACAGGGAAGGGACCCAGTACTTC
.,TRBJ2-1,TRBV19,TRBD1,CASSQDQGAPYEQFF,TGTGCCAGTAGTCAGGACCAGGGGGCGCCGTATGAGCAGTTCTTC
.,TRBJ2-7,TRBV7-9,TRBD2,CASSLASGRAEQYF,TGTGCCAGCAGCTTAGCTAGCGGGAGGGCAGAGCAGTACTTC
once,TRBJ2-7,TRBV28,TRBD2,CASLAGGPGYEQYF,TGTGCCAGCCTAGCGGGAGGGCCTGGGTACGAGCAGTACTTC
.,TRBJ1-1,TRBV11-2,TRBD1,CASSLGDREDAFF,TGTGCCAGCAGCTTGGGGGACAGGGAAGACGCTTTCTTT
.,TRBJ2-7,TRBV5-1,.,CASSQSGTPYEQYF,TGCGCCAGCAGCCAGTCCGGGACACCCTACGAGCAGTACTTC
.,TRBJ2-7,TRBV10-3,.,CAISAGGEQYF,TGTGCCATCAGTGCAGGCGGCGAGCAGTACTTC
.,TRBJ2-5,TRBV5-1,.,CASSLVGGVGETQYF,TGCGCCAGCAGCTTGGTTGGCGGGGTGGGAGAGACCCAGTACTTC
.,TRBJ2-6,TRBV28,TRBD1,CASRQGGSGANVLTF,TGTGCCAGCAGACAGGGGGGCTCTGGGGCCAACGTCCTGACTTTC
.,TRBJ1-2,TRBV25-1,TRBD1,CAGSEYGQGGFYGYTF,TGTGCCGGCAGTGAATACGGACAGGGAGGGTTCTATGGCTACACCTTC
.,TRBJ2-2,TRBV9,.,CASSVEGLSNTGELFF,TGTGCCAGCAGCGTAGAAGGGCTGTCGAACACCGGGGAGCTGTTTTTT
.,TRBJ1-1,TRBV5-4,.,CASRSTSWDNEAFF,TGTGCCAGCAGATCGACTTCGTGGGACAATGAAGCTTTCTTT
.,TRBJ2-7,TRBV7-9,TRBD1,CASRPPAGGSYEQYF,TGTGCCAGCAGGCCCCCCGCAGGGGGCTCCTACGAGCAGTACTTC
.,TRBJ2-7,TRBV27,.,CASSLTYLSEQYF,TGTGCCAGCAGTCTTACCTACCTCTCCGAGCAGTACTTC
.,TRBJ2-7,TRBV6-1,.,CASSETYEQYF,TGTGCCAGCAGTGAAACCTACGAGCAGTACTTC
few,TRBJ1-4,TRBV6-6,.,CASSEDGSNEKLFF,TGTGCCAGCAGTGAGGATGGGTCAAATGAAAAACTGTTTTTT
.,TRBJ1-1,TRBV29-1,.,CSVAPSLNTEAFF,TGCAGCGTTGCGCCCAGCTTGAACACTGAAGCTTTCTTT
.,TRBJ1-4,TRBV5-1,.,CASSNGGSSAEKLFF,TGCGCCAGCAGTAATGGGGGGTCTTCGGCTGAAAAACTGTTTTTT
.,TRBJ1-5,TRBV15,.,CATSRGEVLNQPQHF,TGTGCCACCAGCAGGGGGGAGGTCCTCAATCAGCCCCAGCATTTT
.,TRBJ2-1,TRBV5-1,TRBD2,CASSLVGTSGRQVSYNEQFF,TGCGCCAGCAGCTTGGTCGGGACTAGCGGGCGCCAAGTTTCCTACAATGAGCAGTTCTTC
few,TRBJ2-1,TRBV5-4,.,CASTSQSRATYNEQFF,TGTGCCAGCACCTCCCAGAGTAGGGCCACCTACAATGAGCAGTTCTTC
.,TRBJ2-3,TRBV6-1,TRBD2,CASSVGLAGSTDTQYF,TGTGCCAGCAGTGTAGGACTAGCGGGGAGCACAGATACGCAGTATTTT
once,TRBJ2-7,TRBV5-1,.,CASSRGGYEQYF,TGCGCCAGCAGCCGGGGAGGCTACGAGCAGTACTTC
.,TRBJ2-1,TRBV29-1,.,CSVQGLFDYNEQFF,TGCAGCGTTCAGGGGTTGTTTGACTACAATGAGCAGTTCTTC
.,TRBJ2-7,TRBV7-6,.,CASSLSPGEQYF,TGTGCCAGCAGCCTGTCGCCGGGGGAGCAGTACTTC
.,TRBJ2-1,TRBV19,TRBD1,CASNGRGQGANEQFF,TGTGCCAGTAATGGTCGGGGACAGGGGGCTAATGAGCAGTTCTTC
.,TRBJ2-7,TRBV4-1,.,CASSPEVATGAYEQYF,TGCGCCAGCAGCCCCGAGGTCGCGACAGGAGCCTACGAGCAGTACTTC
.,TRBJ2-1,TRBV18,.,CASSRGAGSYNEQFF,TGTGCCAGCTCACGGGGGGCCGGCTCCTACAATGAGCAGTTCTTC
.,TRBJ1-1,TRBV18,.,CASSQGGRRNTEAFF,TGTGCCAGCTCACAGGGGGGCCGAAGGAACACTGAAGCTTTCTTT
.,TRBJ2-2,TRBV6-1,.,CASSEEETAANTGELFF,TGTGCCAGCAGTGAAGAAGAAACGGCAGCGAACACCGGGGAGCTGTTTTTT
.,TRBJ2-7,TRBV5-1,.,CASSLEGRGYEQYF,TGCGCCAGCAGCTTGGAGGGACGTGGCTACGAGCAGTACTTC
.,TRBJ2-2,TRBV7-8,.,CASSSIPGVNTGELFF,TGTGCCAGCAGCTCAATCCCCGGGGTTAACACCGGGGAGCTGTTTTTT
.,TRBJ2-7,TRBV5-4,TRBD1,CASSTGQGGGLYEQYF,TGTGCCAGCAGCACTGGACAGGGGGGTGGGTTATACGAGCAGTACTTC
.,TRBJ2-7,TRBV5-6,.,CASSLVWAGGYEQYF,TGTGCCAGCAGCTTGGTTTGGGCTGGGGGCTACGAGCAGTACTTC
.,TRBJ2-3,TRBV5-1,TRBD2,CASSLFSSGTSPTDTQYF,TGCGCCAGCAGCTTGTTTTCTAGCGGGACATCTCCCACAGATACGCAGTATTTT
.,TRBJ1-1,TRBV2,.,CASMAGSNTEAFF,TGTGCCAGCATGGCCGGCTCGAACACTGAAGCTTTCTTT
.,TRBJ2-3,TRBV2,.,CASSEVQRATDTQYF,TGTGCCAGCAGTGAAGTTCAGCGGGCCACAGATACGCAGTATTTT
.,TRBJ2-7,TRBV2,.,CASSDDNRREQYF,TGTGCCAGCAGTGACGACAACCGCCGCGAGCAGTACTTC
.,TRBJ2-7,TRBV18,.,CASSGSYEQYF,TGTGCCAGCTCAGGCTCCTACGAGCAGTACTTC
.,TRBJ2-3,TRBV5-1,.,CARDSGGSTDTQYF,TGCGCCAGAGATTCAGGGGGGAGCACAGATACGCAGTATTTT
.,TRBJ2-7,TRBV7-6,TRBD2,CASTREVAGGNWESEQYF,TGTGCCAGCACCCGAGAGGTAGCGGGAGGCAACTGGGAGTCCGAGCAGTACTTC
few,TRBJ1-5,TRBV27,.,CASSFWPVSANQPQHF,TGTGCCAGCAGTTTTTGGCCGGTTTCAGCGAATCAGCCCCAGCATTTT
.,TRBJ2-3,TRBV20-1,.,CSATLTDTQYF,TGCAGTGCTACCCTAACAGATACGCAGTATTTT
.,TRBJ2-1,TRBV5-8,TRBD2,CASSLFGTSGSEQFF,TGTGCCAGCAGCCTCTTCGGGACTAGCGGGAGCGAGCAGTTCTTC
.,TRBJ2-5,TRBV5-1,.,CASSRRTAQETQYF,TGCGCCAGCAGCAGGAGGACAGCCCAGGAGACCCAGTACTTC
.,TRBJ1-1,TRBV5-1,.,CASIADQGTEAFF,TGCGCCAGCATAGCGGATCAAGGCACTGAAGCTTTCTTT
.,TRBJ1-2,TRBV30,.,CAWKTDYGYTF,TGTGCCTGGAAAACAGACTATGGCTACACCTTC
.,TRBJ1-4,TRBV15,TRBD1,CATSRDSPTNEKLFF,TGTGCCACCAGCCGGGACAGTCCAACTAATGAAAAACTGTTTTTT
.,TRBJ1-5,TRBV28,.,CASSPEGLGNQPQHF,TGTGCCAGCAGCCCGGAAGGGTTGGGCAATCAGCCCCAGCATTTT
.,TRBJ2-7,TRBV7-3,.,CASRYHDPYEQYF,TGTGCCAGCAGGTATCACGATCCCTACGAGCAGTACTTC
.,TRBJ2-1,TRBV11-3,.,CASSPAGAGEQFF,TGTGCCAGCAGCCCCGCCGGAGCCGGTGAGCAGTTCTTC
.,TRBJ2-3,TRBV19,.,CASSEVGEVPTDTQYF,TGTGCCAGTAGCGAAGTAGGGGAGGTACCAACAGATACGCAGTATTTT
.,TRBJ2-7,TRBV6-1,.,CASTSPLSYEQYF,TGTGCCAGCACCTCACCCCTCTCCTACGAGCAGTACTTC
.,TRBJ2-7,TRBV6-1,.,CASSEAGTHSEQYF,TGTGCCAGCAGTGAAGCCGGGACTCATAGCGAGCAGTACTTC